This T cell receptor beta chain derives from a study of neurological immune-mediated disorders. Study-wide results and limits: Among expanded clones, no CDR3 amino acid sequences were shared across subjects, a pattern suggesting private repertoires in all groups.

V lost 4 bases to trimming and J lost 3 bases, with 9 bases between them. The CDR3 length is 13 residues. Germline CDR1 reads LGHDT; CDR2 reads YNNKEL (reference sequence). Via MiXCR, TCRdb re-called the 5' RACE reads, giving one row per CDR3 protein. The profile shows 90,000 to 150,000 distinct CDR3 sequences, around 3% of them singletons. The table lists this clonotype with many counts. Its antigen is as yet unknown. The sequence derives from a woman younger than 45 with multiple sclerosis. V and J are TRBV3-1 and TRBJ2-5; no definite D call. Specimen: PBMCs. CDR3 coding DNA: TGTGCCAGCAGCCTCCGCCTAGAAGAGACCCAGTACTTC. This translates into CASSLRLEETQYF.